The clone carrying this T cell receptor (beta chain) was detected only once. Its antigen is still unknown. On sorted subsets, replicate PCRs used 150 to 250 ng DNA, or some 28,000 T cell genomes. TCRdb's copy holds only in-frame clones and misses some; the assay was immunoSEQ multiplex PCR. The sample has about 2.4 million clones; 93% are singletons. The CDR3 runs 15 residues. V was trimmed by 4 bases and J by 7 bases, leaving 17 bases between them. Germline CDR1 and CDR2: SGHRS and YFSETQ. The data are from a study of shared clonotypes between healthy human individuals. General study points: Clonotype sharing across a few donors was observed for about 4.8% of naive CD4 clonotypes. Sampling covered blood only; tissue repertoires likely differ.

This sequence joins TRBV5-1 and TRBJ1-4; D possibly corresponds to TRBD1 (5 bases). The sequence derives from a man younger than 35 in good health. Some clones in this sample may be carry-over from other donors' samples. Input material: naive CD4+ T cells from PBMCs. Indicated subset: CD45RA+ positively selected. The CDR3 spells CASSDSPGTPEKLFF. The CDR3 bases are TGCGCCAGCAGCGACTCTCCCGGGACTCCTGAAAAACTGTTTTTT.